These 22 T cell receptor beta chains came from one sample sequenced in a study of a mutant IDH1 vaccine in newly diagnosed glioma. Time point: week 11, during vaccination. Each vaccine dose was 300 ug of mutant IDH1 20-mer peptide, with topical imiquimod. Which antigens these TCRs recognize remains unknown. The assay was immunoSEQ multiplex PCR, and TCRdb's table has in-frame clones only and misses some. Of roughly 120,000 clones in the sample, about four fifths were seen once. The source material was PBMCs, sampled from a glioma patient whose treatment included an IDH1 peptide vaccine. These receptors all stem from a man aged 40-50 years with glioma.

This clone was seen a single time. The chain has TRBV29-1 and TRBJ2-1; 11 positions match TRBD2. Germline-derived CDR1 and CDR2 are SQVTM and ANQGSEA. This CDR3 comprises 13 residues. CDR3 region: CSGGTSGRNEQFF. CDR3 DNA: TGCAGTGGGGGGACTAGCGGACGCAATGAGCAGTTCTTC.

As regards this clone: A junction end diverges from the germline sequence, so it may reflect a read error. This chain links TRBV7-7 with TRBJ1-5; tentatively, D is TRBD1 (6 bases). The CDR3 covers 13 residues. Germline V CDR1 and CDR2: SSHAT, FNYEAQ (reference sequence). The CDR3 sequence is CASSRDINQPQHF. In DNA form, the CDR3 reads TGTGCTAGCAGCCGGGACATCAATCAGCCCCAGCATTTT.

The rearrangement uses TRBV9 and TRBJ1-3, with D unclear. The CDR3 totals 15 residues. V dropped 0 bases and J dropped 0 bases, with 7 bases sitting between them. CDR1 SGDLS and CDR2 YYNGEE come from the germline V gene. The CDR3 sequence is CASSVDSISGNTIYF. CDR3 in DNA: TGTGCCAGCAGCGTAGATTCAATCTCTGGAAACACCATATATTTT.

J is TRBJ2-1 and V is TRBV5-4; 7 bases are a match to TRBD2. Germline V gives CDR1 SGHNT, CDR2 YYREEE (reference sequence). With V trimmed by 0 bases and J by 8 bases, 8 bases remained unmatched. The CDR3 extends over 15 amino acids. CDR3 DNA: TGTGCCAGCAGCTTGGGCGGGGGTCTAAGACATGAGCAGTTCTTC. Translated: CASSLGGGLRHEQFF. Variable domain in full (rest from reference TRBV5-4 and TRBJ2-1): ETGVTQSPTHLIKTRGQQVTLRCSSQSGHNTVSWYQQALGQGPQFIFQYYREEENGRGNFPPRFSGLQFPNYSSELNVNALELDDSALYLCASSLGGGLRHEQFFGPGTRLTVL.

The chain is built from TRBV19 and TRBJ2-6; D might be TRBD1 (6 bases). This CDR3 contains 18 residues. Germline CDR1 reads LNHDA; CDR2 reads SQIVND (reference sequence). The ends were cut back, 3 bases at V and 2 bases at J, with 17 bases in the middle. The DNA for the CDR3 is TGTGCCAGTAGTATTTCAGGTCCAGGGGATACTGGGGCCAACGTCCTGACTTTC. Residues: CASSISGPGDTGANVLTF.

In its sample, this clone was seen a few times. The V and J genes are TRBV7-3 and TRBJ2-3; TRBD2 is a possible D gene (6 bases). There are 18 residues in the CDR3. The germline V gene has CDR1 SGHTA and CDR2 FQGTGA. Between the trimmed V and J ends, which lost 0 bases and 4 bases, there was a span of 20 bases. The CDR3 spells CASSLTSGREGRADTQYF. The CDR3 DNA reads TGTGCCAGCAGCTTAACTTCTGGGCGGGAAGGAAGGGCAGATACGCAGTATTTT.

CDR3 in DNA: TGTGCCATACAAGCAGGTCGAAATCAGCCCCAGCATTTT. This encodes CAIQAGRNQPQHF. The rearrangement links TRBV19 to TRBJ1-5; D gene uncertain. Trimming cost V 10 bases and J 4 bases, with 14 bases left between them. The CDR3 loop spans 13 amino acids. Germline-derived CDR1 and CDR2 are LNHDA and SQIVND (reference sequence).

The gene calls are TRBV28 and TRBJ2-1, with unresolved D. Trimming pared 6 bases from V and 5 bases from J, leaving 17 bases between. Germline values: CDR1 MDHEN, CDR2 SYDVKM. This CDR3 spans 15 amino acids. The DNA for the CDR3 is TGTGCCAGCAGCCTCGAGGCGGATACGAACAATGAGCAGTTCTTC. Protein: CASSLEADTNNEQFF. Full variable domain (rest looked up from reference TRBV28 and TRBJ2-1): DVKVTQSSRYLVKRTGEKVFLECVQDMDHENMFWYRQDPGLGLRLIYFSYDVKMKEKGDIPEGYSVSREKKERFSLILESASTNQTSMYLCASSLEADTNNEQFFGPGTRLTVL.

The V gene is TRBV7-8, the J gene TRBJ2-7; D may correspond to TRBD1 or TRBD2 (5 bases each). This CDR3 spans 16 amino acids. Deletions cut 1 base from V and 2 bases from J, with 15 bases between. Looked up from germline, CDR1 is SGHVS and CDR2 is FQNEAQ. The CDR3 coding sequence is TGTGCCAGCAGCTTAGGTGTAGGGACCAAACCCTACGAGCAGTACTTC. Protein product: CASSLGVGTKPYEQYF.

J is TRBJ2-5 and V is TRBV6-6, with 7 nucleotides matching TRBD1. Germline V gene lookup returns CDR1 MNHNY and CDR2 SVGAGI (reference sequence). The junction had 5 bases not matched to a gene; V was cut back by 5 bases and J by 5 bases. The CDR3 spans 13 residues. The CDR3 spells CASSDRQGETQYF. The CDR3 DNA reads as TGTGCCAGCAGTGACCGACAGGGTGAGACCCAGTACTTC.

This chain connects TRBV7-9 to TRBJ1-1, with D possibly matching TRBD1 (5 bases). CDR1 is SEHNR and CDR2 is FQNEAQ in the germline V gene (reference sequence). The V gene lost 0 bases and the J gene lost 0 bases, with 17 bases spanning the gap. This CDR3 is 18 amino acids long. CDR3 bases: TGTGCCAGCAGCTTAGCGCCTCCAGGGTCACTTATGAACACTGAAGCTTTCTTT. It codes for CASSLAPPGSLMNTEAFF.

The V and J genes are TRBV19 and TRBJ2-1; D gene ambiguous. The V gene's germline CDR1 is LNHDA and CDR2 SQIVND (reference sequence). Trimming took 4 bases from V and 7 from J, leaving 8 bases between them. The CDR3 contains 12 residues. CDR3 nucleotide sequence: TGTGCCAGTAGTACTCGCTTTAATGAGCAGTTCTTC. This sequence encodes CASSTRFNEQFF.

The V call is TRBV6-4, the J call TRBJ2-3; 12 bases are shared with TRBD2. V trimming: 4 bases; J trimming: 4 bases; junction bases outside the gene matches: 0. The CDR3 is made up of 14 amino acids. CDR1 and CDR2 from the germline V gene are MRHNA and SNTAGT. The CDR3 spells CASSASGGADTQYF. The DNA of the CDR3 is TGTGCCAGCAGTGCTAGCGGGGGGGCAGATACGCAGTATTTT.

The CDR3 protein is CASSSRDTLYEQYF. As DNA, the CDR3 is TGCGCCAGCAGCTCCAGGGACACCCTCTACGAGCAGTACTTC. The rearrangement uses TRBV5-1 and TRBJ2-7; D possibly corresponds to TRBD1 (6 bases). The CDR3 has 14 residues. The V end lost 3 bases, the J end lost 3 bases, and 13 bases lay between the germline ends. CDR1 and CDR2 from the germline V gene are SGHRS and YFSETQ.

The J gene is TRBJ2-7, the V gene TRBV7-8; 8 nucleotides align to TRBD1. The CDR3 consists of 16 residues. Losses at the gene ends were 2 bases for V and 2 bases for J; bases not matched to a gene: 8. Germline CDR1 is SGHVS and CDR2 is FQNEAQ. CDR3 in amino acids: CASSLRPGQDTYEQYF. CDR3 nucleotides: TGTGCCAGCAGCTTACGGCCGGGACAGGACACCTACGAGCAGTACTTC.

The gene calls are TRBV19 and TRBJ2-3; 8 bases are a match to TRBD2. This CDR3 contains 12 residues. Germline values: CDR1 LNHDA, CDR2 SQIVND (reference sequence). V gave up 8 bases and J gave up 6 bases; unmatched junction bases: 4. CDR3 sequence (DNA): TGTGCCAGTTCCCGACTAGCGGATACGCAGTATTTT. Translating gives CASSRLADTQYF.

The chain carries TRBV29-1 and TRBJ2-3; tentative D call: TRBD2 (6 bases). CDR1 SQVTM and CDR2 ANQGSEA come from the germline V gene. The V gene lost 1 base and the J gene lost 1 base, with 9 bases spanning the gap. This CDR3 comprises 14 residues. The DNA of the CDR3 is TGCAGCGTTGAAGCCGGCGGGGGCACAGATACGCAGTATTTT. Protein: CSVEAGGGTDTQYF.

The V gene is TRBV18, the J gene TRBJ1-1; D is ambiguous. There are 13 residues in the CDR3. V lost 4 bases to trimming and J lost 7 bases, with 13 bases between them. Germline V gives CDR1 KGHSH, CDR2 LQKENI. The CDR3: CASSLAENLEAFF. CDR3 bases: TGTGCCAGCTCACTGGCCGAAAACCTTGAAGCTTTCTTT.

This chain uses TRBV30 with TRBJ2-6; 10 bases fit TRBD2. Looked up from germline, CDR1 is GTSNPN and CDR2 is SVGIG (reference sequence). After removal of 7 bases from V and 3 bases from J, the junction contained 15 bases not matched to a gene. CDR3 size: 18 residues. CDR3: CASRTGTSAPRGANVLTF. DNA of the CDR3: TGTGCCTCCAGAACCGGGACTAGCGCCCCTCGTGGGGCCAACGTCCTGACTTTC.

The V and J genes are TRBV6-1 and TRBJ1-2; D gene unclear. The CDR3 runs 14 residues. V lost 0 bases and J lost 3, with 8 bases in between. Germline V gene sequence: CDR1 MNHNS, CDR2 SASEGT. The CDR3 coding sequence is TGTGCCAGCAGTGAAGCTAGGGCATACTATGGCTACACCTTC. Protein: CASSEARAYYGYTF.

V gene TRBV7-2 combines with J gene TRBJ2-1; D unclear. The CDR3 spans 13 residues. V gave up 1 base and J gave up 6 bases, with 7 bases separating them. Germline V gives CDR1 SGHTA, CDR2 FQGNSA. CDR3 DNA sequence: TGTGCCAGCAGCTTAGGTTGGGGCAATGAGCAGTTCTTC. This encodes CASSLGWGNEQFF.

This clone was detected only a few times. The rearrangement links TRBV18 to TRBJ1-5, with 10 bases aligning to TRBD1. The CDR3 sequence is 15 residues long. Trimming took 4 bases from V and 1 from J; bases not matched to a gene: 1. Germline CDR1 and CDR2: KGHSH and LQKENI. This CDR3 is CASSRDRGSNQPQHF. In DNA, the CDR3 is TGTGCCAGCTCACGGGACAGGGGCAGCAATCAGCCCCAGCATTTT. Full variable domain (rest looked up from reference TRBV18 and TRBJ1-5): NAGVMQNPRHLVRRRGQEARLRCSPMKGHSHVYWYRQLPEEGLKFMVYLQKENIIDESGMPKERFSAEFPKEGPSILRIQQVVRGDSAAYFCASSRDRGSNQPQHFGDGTRLSIL.